The entry that follows covers one TCR beta chain sequence. What it binds is unknown. This sample stems from a study of siplizumab effects on memory and regulatory T cells. The cells of the mixed lymphocyte reaction underwent a roughly six-day coculture at 37°C. Profiling relied on immunoSEQ multiplex PCR, and the TCRdb table lists in-frame clones only, not all of them. The sample holds 9,000 to 15,000 clones; about 44% are singletons and the top ten take 35% to 40%. Study-wide results and limits: Unstimulated subsets were the mapping target of only a minor fraction of alloreactive clones. Naive T cells, seemingly more diverse than memory cells, seemed major alloresponse contributors.

Germline V CDR1 and CDR2: LGHNT, FRNRAP. The CDR3 length is 15 residues. J was trimmed by 3 bases and V by 3 bases; bases with no gene match: 7. The V gene is TRBV12-5, the J gene TRBJ2-7, with TRBD2 matching 8 bases. The receptor's source is a human donor in good health; the cells came from an allogeneic mixed lymphocyte reaction. Some clones in this sample may be carry-over from other donors' samples. Sequencing used CFSE-low (dividing) CD8+ T cells sorted from an allogeneic mixed lymphocyte reaction. The CDR3 loop reads CASGFLAGHVYEQYF. The CDR3 nucleotides read TGTGCTAGTGGTTTTCTAGCGGGCCATGTCTACGAGCAGTACTTC.